This TCR beta chain was sequenced for a study of T-cell reconstitution after alpha-beta-depleted transplantation in children. The TCRbeta library was prepared with unique molecular identifiers. In TCRdb, the PCR reads were re-called with MiXCR into one record per CDR3 protein. The table records roughly 500,000 distinct CDR3 sequences, approximately 30% of them present only once. This clonotype has a handful of counts. The CDR3 has 12 residues. CDR1 is MNHEY and CDR2 is SVGAGI in the germline V gene. J gave up 2 bases and V 6 bases, and 1 base lay outside the gene matches. The sequencing used PBMCs from the stem cell graft donor, collected from the stem cell graft. This clonotype originated in a human donor who donated a stem cell graft to a child with aplastic anemia. The V and J genes are TRBV6-5 and TRBJ2-7; 7 positions agree with TRBD1. DNA of the CDR3: TGTGCCAGCAGAACAGGGGCCTACGAGCAGTACTTC. The encoded protein is CASRTGAYEQYF.